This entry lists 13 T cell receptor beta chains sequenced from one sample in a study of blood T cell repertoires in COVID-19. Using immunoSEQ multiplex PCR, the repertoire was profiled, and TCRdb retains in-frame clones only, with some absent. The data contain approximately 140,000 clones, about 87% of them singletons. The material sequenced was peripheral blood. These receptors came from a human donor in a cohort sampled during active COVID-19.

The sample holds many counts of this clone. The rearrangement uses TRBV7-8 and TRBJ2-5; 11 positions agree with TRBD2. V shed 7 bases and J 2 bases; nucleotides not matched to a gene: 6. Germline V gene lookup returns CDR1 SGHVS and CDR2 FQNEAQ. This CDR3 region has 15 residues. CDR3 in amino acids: CASTPLAGEQETQYF. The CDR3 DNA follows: TGTGCCAGCACCCCACTAGCGGGGGAACAAGAGACCCAGTACTTC.

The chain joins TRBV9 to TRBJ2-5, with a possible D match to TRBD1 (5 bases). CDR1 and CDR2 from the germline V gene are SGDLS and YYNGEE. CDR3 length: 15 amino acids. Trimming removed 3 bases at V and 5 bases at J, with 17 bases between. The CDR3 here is CASSDDSWGPETQYF. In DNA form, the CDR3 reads TGTGCCAGCAGCGATGACAGCTGGGGTCCGGAGACCCAGTACTTC.

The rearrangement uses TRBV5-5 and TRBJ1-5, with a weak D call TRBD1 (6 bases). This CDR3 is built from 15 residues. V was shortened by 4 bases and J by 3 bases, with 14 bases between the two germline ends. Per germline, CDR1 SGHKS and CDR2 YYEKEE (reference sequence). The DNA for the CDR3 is TGTGCCAGCAGCCCGGGGAGGGGGGTCAATCAGCCCCAGCATTTT. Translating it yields CASSPGRGVNQPQHF.

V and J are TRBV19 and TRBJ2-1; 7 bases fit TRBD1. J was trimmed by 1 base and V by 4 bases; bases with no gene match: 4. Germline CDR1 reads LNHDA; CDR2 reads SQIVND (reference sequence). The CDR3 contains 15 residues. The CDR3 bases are TGTGCCAGTAGTACAGACAGGGCGTCCTACAATGAGCAGTTCTTC. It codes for CASSTDRASYNEQFF.

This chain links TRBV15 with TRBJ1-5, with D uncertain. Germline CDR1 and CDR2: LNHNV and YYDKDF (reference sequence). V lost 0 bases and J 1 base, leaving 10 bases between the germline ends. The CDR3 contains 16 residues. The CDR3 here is CATSRERGGSNQPQHF. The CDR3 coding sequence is TGTGCCACCAGCAGAGAACGGGGTGGAAGCAATCAGCCCCAGCATTTT. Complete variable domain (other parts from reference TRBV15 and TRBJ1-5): DAMVIQNPRYQVTQFGKPVTLSCSQTLNHNVMYWYQQKSSQAPKLLFHYYDKDFNNEADTPDNFQSRRPNTSFCFLDIRSPGLGDTAMYLCATSRERGGSNQPQHFGDGTRLSIL.

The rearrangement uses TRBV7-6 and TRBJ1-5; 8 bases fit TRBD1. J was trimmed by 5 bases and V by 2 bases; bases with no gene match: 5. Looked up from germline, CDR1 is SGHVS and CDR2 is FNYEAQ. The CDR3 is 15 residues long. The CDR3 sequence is CASSLKTGVDQPQHF. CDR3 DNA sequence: TGTGCCAGCAGCTTAAAGACAGGGGTGGATCAGCCCCAGCATTTT.

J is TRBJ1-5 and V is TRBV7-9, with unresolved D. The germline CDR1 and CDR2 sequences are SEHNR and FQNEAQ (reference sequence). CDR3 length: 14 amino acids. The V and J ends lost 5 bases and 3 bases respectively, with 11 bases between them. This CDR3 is CASSTPEDNQPQHF. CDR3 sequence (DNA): TGTGCCAGCAGCACCCCGGAGGACAATCAGCCCCAGCATTTT.

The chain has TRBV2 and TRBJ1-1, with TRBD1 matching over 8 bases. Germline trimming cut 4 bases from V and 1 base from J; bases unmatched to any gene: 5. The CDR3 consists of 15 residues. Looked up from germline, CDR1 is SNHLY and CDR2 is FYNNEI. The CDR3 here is CASSVYGTGNTEAFF. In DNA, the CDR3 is TGTGCCAGCAGTGTATACGGGACAGGGAACACTGAAGCTTTCTTT.

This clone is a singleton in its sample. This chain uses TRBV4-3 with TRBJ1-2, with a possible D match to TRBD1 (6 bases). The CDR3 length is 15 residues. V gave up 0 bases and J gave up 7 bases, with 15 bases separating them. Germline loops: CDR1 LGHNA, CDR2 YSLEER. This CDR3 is CASSQDWGGGRGYTF. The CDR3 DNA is TGCGCCAGCAGCCAAGATTGGGGAGGGGGACGTGGCTACACCTTC.

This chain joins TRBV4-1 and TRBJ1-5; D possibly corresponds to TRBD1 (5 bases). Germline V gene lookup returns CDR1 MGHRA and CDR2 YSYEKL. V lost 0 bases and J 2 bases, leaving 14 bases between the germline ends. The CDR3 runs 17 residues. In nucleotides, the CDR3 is TGCGCCAGCAGCCAAGAAACAGGTCTGATGGGCAATCAGCCCCAGCATTTT. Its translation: CASSQETGLMGNQPQHF.

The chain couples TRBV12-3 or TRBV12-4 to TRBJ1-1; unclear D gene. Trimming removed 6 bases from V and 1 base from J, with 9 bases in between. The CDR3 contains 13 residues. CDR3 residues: CASRGGWNTEAFF. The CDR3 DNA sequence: TGTGCCAGCAGAGGAGGTTGGAACACTGAAGCTTTCTTT.

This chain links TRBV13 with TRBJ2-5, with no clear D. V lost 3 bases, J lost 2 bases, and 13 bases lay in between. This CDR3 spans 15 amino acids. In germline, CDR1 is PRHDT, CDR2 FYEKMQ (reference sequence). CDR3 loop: CASSLVAVGQETQYF. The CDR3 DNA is TGTGCCAGCAGCTTGGTAGCTGTTGGGCAAGAGACCCAGTACTTC. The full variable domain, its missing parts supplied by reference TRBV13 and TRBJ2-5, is AAGVIQSPRHLIKEKRETATLKCYPIPRHDTVYWYQQGPGQDPQFLISFYEKMQSDKGSIPDRFSAQQFSDYHSELNMSSLELGDSALYFCASSLVAVGQETQYFGPGTRLLVL.

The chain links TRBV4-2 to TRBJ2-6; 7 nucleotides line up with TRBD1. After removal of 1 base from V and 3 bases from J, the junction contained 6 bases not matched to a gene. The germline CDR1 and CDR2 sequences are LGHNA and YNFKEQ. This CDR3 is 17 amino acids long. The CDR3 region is CASSQAPTGSGANVLTF. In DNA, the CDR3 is TGTGCCAGCAGCCAAGCGCCGACAGGGAGTGGGGCCAACGTCCTGACTTTC.